The T cell receptor beta chain described here comes from a study of T cells in Graves' hyperthyroidism and ophthalmopathy. Background on the study: Peripheral blood was obtained at initial diagnosis, preceding any treatment.

This clonotype came up many times. Antigen specificity is unknown. The junction had 9 bases not matched to a gene; V was cut back by 4 bases and J by 8 bases. The germline CDR1 and CDR2 sequences are MDHEN and SYDVKM. The CDR3 length is 14 residues. RNA transcripts served as the template for amplifying TCR beta CDR3 regions. Primed by the HTBI set, a first-round RT-PCR was run on the TCR CDR3. TCRdb reprocessed the multiplex PCR reads via MiXCR and lists one record per CDR3 protein. The table records approximately 300,000 distinct CDR3 sequences, around 20% of them present only once. Points from the study as a whole: Progression to ophthalmopathy was predicted a median of 6.5 months early. Ophthalmopathy could be told apart from stable hyperthyroidism with a 13 V-J model. Most thyroid clonotypes expanded above 0.001 appeared in blood too.

The rearrangement links TRBV28 to TRBJ2-3; TRBD1 agrees at 7 bases. Input material: blood. This clonotype was obtained from a man aged 50 to 60 with Graves' ophthalmopathy. Here the CDR3 DNA reads TGTGCCAGCAGTTCGCAGGGGGAATCCGGTACGCAGTATTTT. Amino acids: CASSSQGESGTQYF.